The table lists the clone carrying this TCR beta chain with many counts. The antigen remains undetermined. Via MiXCR, TCRdb re-called the reads, giving one row per CDR3 protein. The sample consists of 15,000 to 20,000 distinct CDR3 sequences, roughly 21% of them appearing once. This entry is derived from a study of lung T cells in sarcoidosis with Löfgren's syndrome. At the level of the study: Analyses focused on Löfgren's syndrome patients.

Study-wide results and limits: Multiple Löfgren's syndrome patients reportedly shared TRAV12-1 and TRBV2 CDR3 motifs. Paired TRAV12-1/TRBV2 TCRs showed CDR3 homology and preferential pairing. Versus controls, Löfgren's syndrome patients reportedly showed TRAV12-1 and TRBV2 as most expanded.

Trimming removed 5 bases from V and 5 bases from J, with 15 bases in between. The CDR3 extends over 14 amino acids. Germline V gives CDR1 SQVTM, CDR2 ANQGSEA. The sequenced sample was CD4+ T cells from PBMCs. This sequence originates from a human donor with sarcoidosis (Löfgren's syndrome or another form), or a control subject (not recorded which). J is TRBJ1-4 and V is TRBV29-1; possibly TRBD1 for D (5 bases). DNA of the CDR3: TGCAGCGTTTCCACAGCTGGGGGAAATGAAAAACTGTTTTTT. Amino acid sequence: CSVSTAGGNEKLFF.